Listed below are T cell receptor beta chains from one sample, sequenced in a study of T-cell memory formation after mild COVID-19. One entry per CDR3 protein results from TCRdb running MiXCR on the 5' RACE reads. Counted here are roughly 350,000 distinct CDR3 sequences, approximately 15% occurring once; the ten biggest clones make up 22%. Sequenced: PBMCs or a T cell subset sorted from them (not recorded which). The receptors derive from a man between 18 and 35 years old who had mild COVID-19 (a few samples of this study predate the infection). Cell type and time point are not known. CDR3s include the opening cysteine and the closing phenylalanine or tryptophan. The D gene is left open where the match is weak. Not all rows give a size; the values are once, few, many and, for expanded clones, a class.

J gene: TRBJ1-3; D gene: -; clone size: -; V gene: TRBV5-1; CDR3 DNA: TGCGCCAGCAGCTTGGAATCAGGCAACTCTGGAAACACCATATATTTT; CDR3 protein: CASSLESGNSGNTIYF
J gene: TRBJ2-3; D gene: TRBD1; clone size: -; V gene: TRBV5-4; CDR3 DNA: TGTGCCAGCAGCTTGTGGGGGACAGGGGGCACAGATACGCAGTATTTT; CDR3 protein: CASSLWGTGGTDTQYF
J gene: TRBJ1-5; D gene: TRBD1; clone size: few; V gene: TRBV7-2; CDR3 DNA: TGTGCCAGCAGCAAACAGGGGGGGGATCAGCCCCAGCATTTT; CDR3 protein: CASSKQGGDQPQHF
J gene: TRBJ2-7; D gene: TRBD1; clone size: few; V gene: TRBV7-6; CDR3 DNA: TGTGCCAGCGTGCCCTACTCCGGGACAGGGGTCGAGCAGTACTTC; CDR3 protein: CASVPYSGTGVEQYF
J gene: TRBJ2-3; D gene: -; clone size: few; V gene: TRBV6-5; CDR3 DNA: TGTGCCAGCGGGGGCCGATCTACAGATACGCAGTATTTT; CDR3 protein: CASGGRSTDTQYF
J gene: TRBJ2-7; D gene: TRBD1; clone size: few; V gene: TRBV7-2; CDR3 DNA: TGTGCCAGCAGCTGGGGACAGGGGCATAACGAGCAGTACTTC; CDR3 protein: CASSWGQGHNEQYF
J gene: TRBJ1-3; D gene: -; clone size: -; V gene: TRBV7-2; CDR3 DNA: TGTGCCAGCAGCGCAGGAAACTACCCGGGATACACCATATATTTT; CDR3 protein: CASSAGNYPGYTIYF
J gene: TRBJ1-2; D gene: -; clone size: -; V gene: TRBV4-3; CDR3 DNA: TGCGCCAGCAGCCAAGGGCAAAATCAGTTGTATGGCTACACCTTC; CDR3 protein: CASSQGQNQLYGYTF
J gene: TRBJ1-6; D gene: -; clone size: few; V gene: TRBV6-5; CDR3 DNA: TGTGCCAGCAGTTACGGGGCCTTGGCCTATAATTCACCCCTCCACTTT; CDR3 protein: CASSYGALAYNSPLHF
J gene: TRBJ2-3; D gene: TRBD2; clone size: -; V gene: TRBV5-1; CDR3 DNA: TGCGCCAGCAGCGAGCTTGGGATTAGCGGGGGGGCCAGGGGCACAGATACGCAGTATTTT; CDR3 protein: CASSELGISGGARGTDTQYF
J gene: TRBJ2-2; D gene: -; clone size: few; V gene: TRBV9; CDR3 DNA: TGTGCCAGCAGCGTCTCTCCGAACACCGGGGAGCTGTTTTTT; CDR3 protein: CASSVSPNTGELFF
J gene: TRBJ2-1; D gene: -; clone size: -; V gene: TRBV2; CDR3 DNA: TGTGCCAGTCACTGGTGGGCTCGCTACAATGAGCAGTTCTTC; CDR3 protein: CASHWWARYNEQFF
J gene: TRBJ2-3; D gene: -; clone size: many; V gene: TRBV5-1; CDR3 DNA: TGCGCCAGCAGCTCCACCCCGCAGGGGTTCGGTACAGATACGCAGTATTTT; CDR3 protein: CASSSTPQGFGTDTQYF
J gene: TRBJ2-3; D gene: -; clone size: -; V gene: TRBV25-1; CDR3 DNA: TGTGCCAGCGAGAGCGATCAGGGGGGTGATACGCAGTATTTT; CDR3 protein: CASESDQGGDTQYF
J gene: TRBJ2-1; D gene: TRBD2; clone size: few; V gene: TRBV4-1; CDR3 DNA: TGCGCCAGCAGCCAAGACCCAGCGGGGGACTACAATGAGCAGTTCTTC; CDR3 protein: CASSQDPAGDYNEQFF
J gene: TRBJ2-1; D gene: -; clone size: many; V gene: TRBV7-2; CDR3 DNA: TGTGCCAGCAGCTTAGAGTTTCCGGGGGCGGGCGGTGAGCAGTTCTTC; CDR3 protein: CASSLEFPGAGGEQFF
J gene: TRBJ2-2; D gene: TRBD1; clone size: few; V gene: TRBV4-1; CDR3 DNA: TGCGCCAGCAGCCAACCGGGACAGGGCACCGGGGAGCTGTTTTTT; CDR3 protein: CASSQPGQGTGELFF
J gene: TRBJ2-3; D gene: -; clone size: -; V gene: TRBV7-9; CDR3 DNA: TGTGCCAGCAGCTATCGCAGGGGAGGCCATTGGGATACGCAGTATTTT; CDR3 protein: CASSYRRGGHWDTQYF
J gene: TRBJ2-4; D gene: TRBD2; clone size: few; V gene: TRBV7-2; CDR3 DNA: TGTGCCAGCACCAATAGTCGGGGGGAGCGAAGGCCCAAAAACATTCAGTACTTC; CDR3 protein: CASTNSRGERRPKNIQYF
J gene: TRBJ1-1; D gene: -; clone size: few; V gene: TRBV14; CDR3 DNA: TGTGCCAGCAGCGTTTGGAACACTGAAGCTTTCTTT; CDR3 protein: CASSVWNTEAFF
J gene: TRBJ1-1; D gene: -; clone size: few; V gene: TRBV7-2; CDR3 DNA: TGTGCCAGCAGCTTAGGGGGCCGGCCCGGTGAAGCTTTCTTT; CDR3 protein: CASSLGGRPGEAFF
J gene: TRBJ1-1; D gene: -; clone size: -; V gene: TRBV11-2; CDR3 DNA: TGTGCCAGCAGCTCCAGGGGTATTAAAGAAGCTTTCTTT; CDR3 protein: CASSSRGIKEAFF
J gene: TRBJ1-1; D gene: TRBD1; clone size: -; V gene: TRBV5-1; CDR3 DNA: TGCGCCAGCAGCTTCGAAGGGGGCGGGTACACTGAAGCTTTATTT; CDR3 protein: CASSFEGGGYTEALF